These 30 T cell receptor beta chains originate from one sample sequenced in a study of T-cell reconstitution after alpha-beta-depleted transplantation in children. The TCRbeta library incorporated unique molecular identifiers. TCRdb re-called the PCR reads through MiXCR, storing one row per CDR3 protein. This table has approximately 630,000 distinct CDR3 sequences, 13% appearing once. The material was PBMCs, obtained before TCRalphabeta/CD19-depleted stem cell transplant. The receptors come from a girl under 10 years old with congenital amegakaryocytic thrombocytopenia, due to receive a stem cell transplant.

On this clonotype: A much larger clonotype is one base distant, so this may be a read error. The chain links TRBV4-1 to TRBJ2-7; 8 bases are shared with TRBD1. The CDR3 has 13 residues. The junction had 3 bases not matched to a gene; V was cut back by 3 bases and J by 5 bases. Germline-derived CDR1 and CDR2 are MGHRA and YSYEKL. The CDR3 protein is CASSHPGGDEQYF. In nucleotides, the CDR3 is TGCGCCAGCAGCCACCCAGGGGGCGACGAGCAGTACTTC.

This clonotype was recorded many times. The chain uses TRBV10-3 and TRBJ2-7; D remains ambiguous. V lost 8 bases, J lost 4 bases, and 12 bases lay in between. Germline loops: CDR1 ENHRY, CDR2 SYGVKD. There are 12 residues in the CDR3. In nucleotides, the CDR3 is TGTGCCATCTCCTCGACTGGATACGAGCAGTACTTC. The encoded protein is CAISSTGYEQYF.

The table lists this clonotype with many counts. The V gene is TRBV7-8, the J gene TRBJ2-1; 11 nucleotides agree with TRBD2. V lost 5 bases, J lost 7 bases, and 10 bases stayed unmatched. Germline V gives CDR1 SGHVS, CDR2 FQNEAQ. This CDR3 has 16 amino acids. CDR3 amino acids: CASSTILAGVANEQFF. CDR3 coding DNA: TGTGCCAGCAGCACAATACTAGCGGGAGTTGCGAATGAGCAGTTCTTC. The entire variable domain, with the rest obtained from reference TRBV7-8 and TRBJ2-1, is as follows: GAGVSQSPRYKVAKRGQDVALRCDPISGHVSLFWYQQALGQGPEFLTYFQNEAQLDKSGLPSDRFFAERPEGSVSTLKIQRTQQEDSAVYLCASSTILAGVANEQFFGPGTRLTVL.

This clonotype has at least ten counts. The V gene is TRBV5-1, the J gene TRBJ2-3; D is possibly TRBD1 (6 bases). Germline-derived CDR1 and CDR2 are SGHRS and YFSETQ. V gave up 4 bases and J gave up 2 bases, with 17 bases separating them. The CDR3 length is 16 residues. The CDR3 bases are TGCGCCAGCAGCGCTTTCCGGGACACACTCACAGATACGCAGTATTTT. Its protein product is CASSAFRDTLTDTQYF.

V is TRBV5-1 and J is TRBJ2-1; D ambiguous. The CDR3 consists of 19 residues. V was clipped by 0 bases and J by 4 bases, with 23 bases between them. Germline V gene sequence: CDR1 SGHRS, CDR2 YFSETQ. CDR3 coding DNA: TGCGCCAGCAGCTTGGGGTCTCCCTCCACGTTCCAAACTTACAATGAGCAGTTCTTC. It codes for CASSLGSPSTFQTYNEQFF.

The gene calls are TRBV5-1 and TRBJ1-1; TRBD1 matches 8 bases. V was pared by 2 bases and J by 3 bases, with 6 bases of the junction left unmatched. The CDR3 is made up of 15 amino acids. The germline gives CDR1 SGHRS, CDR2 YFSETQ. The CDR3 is CASSFLQGGYTEAFF. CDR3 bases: TGCGCCAGCAGCTTTCTACAGGGGGGCTACACTGAAGCTTTCTTT.

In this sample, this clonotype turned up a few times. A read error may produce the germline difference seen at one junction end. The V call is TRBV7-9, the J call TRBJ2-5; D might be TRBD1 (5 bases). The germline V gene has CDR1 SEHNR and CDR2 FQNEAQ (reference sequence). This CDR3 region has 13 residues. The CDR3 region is CANSPTRGETQYF. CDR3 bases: TGTGCCAACAGCCCTACAAGGGGAGAGACCCAGTACTTC.

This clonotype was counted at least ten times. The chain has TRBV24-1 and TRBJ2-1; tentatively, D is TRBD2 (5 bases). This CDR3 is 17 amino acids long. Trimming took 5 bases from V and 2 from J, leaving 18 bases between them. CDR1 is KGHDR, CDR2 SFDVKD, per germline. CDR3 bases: TGTGCCACCAGTGTCAAGCCCGGGATGTCCCCCTACAATGAGCAGTTCTTC. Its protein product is CATSVKPGMSPYNEQFF.

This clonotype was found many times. The DNA for the CDR3 is TGTGCCAGCAGTGGGACTAGCGGGAACACCGGGGAGCTGTTTTTT. Its translation: CASSGTSGNTGELFF. The chain carries TRBV12-3 or TRBV12-4 and TRBJ2-2; 11 bases fit TRBD2. The CDR3 runs to 15 residues. V dropped 5 bases and J dropped 1; count of bases not matched to a gene: 0.

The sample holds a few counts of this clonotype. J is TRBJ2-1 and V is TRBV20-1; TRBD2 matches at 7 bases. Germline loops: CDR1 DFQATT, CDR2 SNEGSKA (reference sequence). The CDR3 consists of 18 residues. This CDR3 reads CCGGVYTGLESSYNEQFF. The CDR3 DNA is TGCTGTGGGGGGGTTTATACCGGACTAGAAAGCTCCTACAATGAGCAGTTCTTC.

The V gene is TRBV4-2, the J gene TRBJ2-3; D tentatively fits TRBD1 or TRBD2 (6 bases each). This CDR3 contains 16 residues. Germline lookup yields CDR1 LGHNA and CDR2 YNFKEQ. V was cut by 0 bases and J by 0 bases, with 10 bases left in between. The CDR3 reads CASSQEGGLSTDTQYF. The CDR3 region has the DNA TGTGCCAGCAGCCAAGAGGGGGGCCTAAGCACAGATACGCAGTATTTT.

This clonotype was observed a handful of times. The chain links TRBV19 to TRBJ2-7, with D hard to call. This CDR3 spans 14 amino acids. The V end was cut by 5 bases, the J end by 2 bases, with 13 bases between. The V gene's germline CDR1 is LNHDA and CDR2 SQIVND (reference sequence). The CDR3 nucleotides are TGTGCCAGTAGTCCCCAGGCGGCTACCTACGAGCAGTACTTC. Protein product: CASSPQAATYEQYF.

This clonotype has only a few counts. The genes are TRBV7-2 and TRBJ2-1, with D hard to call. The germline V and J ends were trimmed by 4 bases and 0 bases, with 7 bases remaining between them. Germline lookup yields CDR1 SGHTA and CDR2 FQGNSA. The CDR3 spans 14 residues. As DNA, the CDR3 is TGTGCCAGCAGCTGGTCACGCTCCTACAATGAGCAGTTCTTC. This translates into CASSWSRSYNEQFF.

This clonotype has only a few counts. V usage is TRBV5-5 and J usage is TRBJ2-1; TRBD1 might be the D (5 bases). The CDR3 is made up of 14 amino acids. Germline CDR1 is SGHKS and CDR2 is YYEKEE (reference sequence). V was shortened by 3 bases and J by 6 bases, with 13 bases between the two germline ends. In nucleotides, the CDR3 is TGTGCCAGCAGCTATCAGGGCTCTCGCAATGAGCAGTTCTTC. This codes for CASSYQGSRNEQFF.

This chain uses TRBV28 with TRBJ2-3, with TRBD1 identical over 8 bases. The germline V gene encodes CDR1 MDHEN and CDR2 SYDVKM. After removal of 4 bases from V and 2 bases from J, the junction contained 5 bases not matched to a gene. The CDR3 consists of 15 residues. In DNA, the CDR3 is TGTGCCAGCAGTTGGACAGGGCTCCTCACAGATACGCAGTATTTT. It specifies CASSWTGLLTDTQYF.

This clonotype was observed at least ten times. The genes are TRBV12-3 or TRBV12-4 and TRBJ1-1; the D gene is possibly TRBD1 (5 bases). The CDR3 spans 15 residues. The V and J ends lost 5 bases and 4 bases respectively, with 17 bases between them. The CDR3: CASSPITGGVTEAFF. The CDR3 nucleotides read TGTGCCAGCAGTCCTATAACCGGGGGAGTCACTGAAGCTTTCTTT.

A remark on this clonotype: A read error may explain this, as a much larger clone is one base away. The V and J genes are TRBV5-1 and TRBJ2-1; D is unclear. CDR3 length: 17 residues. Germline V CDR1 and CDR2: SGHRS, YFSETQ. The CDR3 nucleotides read TGCACCAGCAGCTTGGGGATTCCGGAACCCCTATTCCCTGAGCAGTTCTTC. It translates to CTSSLGIPEPLFPEQFF.

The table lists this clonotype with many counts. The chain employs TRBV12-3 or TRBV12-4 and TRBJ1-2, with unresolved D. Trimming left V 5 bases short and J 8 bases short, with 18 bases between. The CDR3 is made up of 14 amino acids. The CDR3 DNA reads TGTGCCAGCAGTCGGTTGGGTATTAGGAGCGGCTACACCTTC. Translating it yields CASSRLGIRSGYTF.

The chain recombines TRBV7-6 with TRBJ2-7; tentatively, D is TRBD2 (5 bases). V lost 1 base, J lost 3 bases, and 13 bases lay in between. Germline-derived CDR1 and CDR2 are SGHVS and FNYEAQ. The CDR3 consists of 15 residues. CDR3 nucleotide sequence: TGTGCCAGCAGCTTAGAGGCGGGCGAACACTACGAGCAGTACTTC. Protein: CASSLEAGEHYEQYF.

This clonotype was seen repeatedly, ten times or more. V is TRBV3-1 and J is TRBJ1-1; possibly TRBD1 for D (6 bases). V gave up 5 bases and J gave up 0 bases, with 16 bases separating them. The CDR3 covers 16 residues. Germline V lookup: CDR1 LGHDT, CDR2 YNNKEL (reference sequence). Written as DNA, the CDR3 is TGTGCCAGCAGCAAGGGGGGGGCGCTAATGAACACTGAAGCTTTCTTT. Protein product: CASSKGGALMNTEAFF.

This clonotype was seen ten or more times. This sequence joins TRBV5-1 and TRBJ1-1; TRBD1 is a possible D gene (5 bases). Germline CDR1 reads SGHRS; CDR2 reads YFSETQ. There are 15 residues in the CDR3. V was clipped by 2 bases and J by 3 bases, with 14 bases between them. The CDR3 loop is CASSLSGFVDTEAFF. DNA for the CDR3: TGCGCCAGCAGCTTATCAGGGTTTGTCGACACTGAAGCTTTCTTT.

The CDR3 DNA sequence: TGTGCCAGCGCGTCCCCTCTAGGCATCTACAATGAGCAGTTCTTC. This gives the protein CASASPLGIYNEQFF. The V gene is TRBV12-3 or TRBV12-4, the J gene TRBJ2-1; unclear D gene. The V end lost 8 bases, the J end lost 3 bases, and 17 bases lay between the germline ends. The CDR3 runs to 15 residues.

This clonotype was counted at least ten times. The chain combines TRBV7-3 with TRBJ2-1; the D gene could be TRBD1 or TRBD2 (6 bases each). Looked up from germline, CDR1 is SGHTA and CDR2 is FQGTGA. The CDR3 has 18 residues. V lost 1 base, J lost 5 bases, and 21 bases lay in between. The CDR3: CASSLSRGGGGGNNEQFF. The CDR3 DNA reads TGTGCCAGCAGCTTAAGTCGTGGCGGCGGAGGGGGGAACAATGAGCAGTTCTTC.

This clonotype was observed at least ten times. CDR3: CASSRWDYPYEQYF. The CDR3 coding sequence is TGTGCCAGCAGCAGATGGGACTACCCCTACGAGCAGTACTTC. The V and J genes are TRBV5-6 and TRBJ2-7, with 7 bases lining up with TRBD2. The V segment lost 4 bases and the J segment 2 bases; nucleotides outside the gene matches: 6. Germline loops: CDR1 SGHDT, CDR2 YYEEEE. The CDR3 is 14 amino acids.

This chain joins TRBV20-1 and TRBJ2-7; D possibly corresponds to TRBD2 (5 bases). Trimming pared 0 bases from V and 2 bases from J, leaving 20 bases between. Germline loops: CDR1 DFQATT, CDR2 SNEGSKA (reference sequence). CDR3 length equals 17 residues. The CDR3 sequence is CSARDLLGGRGAYEQYF. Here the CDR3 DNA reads TGCAGTGCTAGAGATTTATTAGGTGGGAGAGGCGCCTACGAGCAGTACTTC.

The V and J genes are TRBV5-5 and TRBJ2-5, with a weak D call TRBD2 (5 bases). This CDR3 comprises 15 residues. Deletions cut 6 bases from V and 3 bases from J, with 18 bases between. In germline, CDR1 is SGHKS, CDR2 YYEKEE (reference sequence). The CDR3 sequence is CASTSGWSGKETQYF. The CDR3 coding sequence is TGTGCCAGCACCTCCGGCTGGTCGGGGAAAGAGACCCAGTACTTC.

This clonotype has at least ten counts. The CDR3 loop is CSASKRYNEQFF. The CDR3, as DNA: TGCAGTGCTAGCAAGCGCTACAATGAGCAGTTCTTC. The V call is TRBV20-1, the J call TRBJ2-1; D gene uncertain. Germline loops: CDR1 DFQATT, CDR2 SNEGSKA (reference sequence). This CDR3 contains 12 residues. Trimming pared 3 bases from V and 3 bases from J, leaving 6 bases between.

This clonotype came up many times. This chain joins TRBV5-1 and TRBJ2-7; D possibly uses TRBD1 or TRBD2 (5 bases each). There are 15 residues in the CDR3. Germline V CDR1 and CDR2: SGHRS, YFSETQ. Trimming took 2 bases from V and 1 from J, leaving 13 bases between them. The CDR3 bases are TGCGCCAGCAGCTTAACCGGGACGGCTTCCTACGAGCAGTACTTC. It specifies CASSLTGTASYEQYF.

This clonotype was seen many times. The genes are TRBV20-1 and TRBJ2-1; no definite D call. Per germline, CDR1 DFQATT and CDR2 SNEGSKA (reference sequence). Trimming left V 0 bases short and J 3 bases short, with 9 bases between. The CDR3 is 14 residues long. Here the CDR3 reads CSARDQGHYNEQFF. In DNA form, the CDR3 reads TGCAGTGCTAGAGATCAAGGCCACTACAATGAGCAGTTCTTC.

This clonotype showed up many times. The CDR3 spells CASSLVGSSAFF. CDR3 sequence (DNA): TGTGCCAGCAGCTTAGTAGGGTCGTCAGCTTTCTTT. V gene TRBV7-9 combines with J gene TRBJ1-1, with D unresolved. The CDR3 is 12 amino acids. Between the trimmed V and J ends, which lost 1 base and 10 bases, there was a span of 10 bases. Germline V gene sequence: CDR1 SEHNR, CDR2 FQNEAQ (reference sequence). Full variable domain (rest looked up from reference TRBV7-9 and TRBJ1-1): DTGVSQNPRHKITKRGQNVTFRCDPISEHNRLYWYRQTLGQGPEFLTYFQNEAQLEKSRLLSDRFSAERPKGSFSTLEIQRTEQGDSAMYLCASSLVGSSAFFGQGTRLTVV.